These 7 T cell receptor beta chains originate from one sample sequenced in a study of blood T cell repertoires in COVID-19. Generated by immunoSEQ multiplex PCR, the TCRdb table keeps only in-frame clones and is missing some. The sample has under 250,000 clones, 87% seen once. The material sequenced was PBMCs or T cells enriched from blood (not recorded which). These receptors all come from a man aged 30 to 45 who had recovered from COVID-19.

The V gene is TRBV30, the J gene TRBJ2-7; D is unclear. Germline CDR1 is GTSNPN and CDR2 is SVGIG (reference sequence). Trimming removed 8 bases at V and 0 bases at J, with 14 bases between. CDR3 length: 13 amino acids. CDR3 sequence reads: CARPIDSSYEQYF. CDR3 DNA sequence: TGTGCCCGTCCTATCGACTCCTCCTACGAGCAGTACTTC.

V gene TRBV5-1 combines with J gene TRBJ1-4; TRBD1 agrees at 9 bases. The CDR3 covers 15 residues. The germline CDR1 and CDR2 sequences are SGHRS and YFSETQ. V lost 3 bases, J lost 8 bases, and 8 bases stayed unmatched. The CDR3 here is CASSWGDRVSEKLFF. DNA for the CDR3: TGCGCCAGCAGCTGGGGGGACAGGGTGAGCGAAAAACTGTTTTTT.

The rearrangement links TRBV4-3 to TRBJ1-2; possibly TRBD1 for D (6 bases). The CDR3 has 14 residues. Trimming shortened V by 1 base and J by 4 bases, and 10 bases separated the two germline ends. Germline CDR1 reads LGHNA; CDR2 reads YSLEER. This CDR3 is CASSQVTGPYGYTF. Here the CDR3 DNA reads TGCGCCAGCAGCCAAGTGACAGGACCCTATGGCTACACCTTC.

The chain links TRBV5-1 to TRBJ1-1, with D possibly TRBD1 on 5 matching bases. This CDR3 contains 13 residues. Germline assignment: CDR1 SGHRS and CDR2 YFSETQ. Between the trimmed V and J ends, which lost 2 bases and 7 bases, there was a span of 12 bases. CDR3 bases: TGCGCCAGCAGCTTCGGAGACAGAGATGAAGCTTTCTTT. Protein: CASSFGDRDEAFF. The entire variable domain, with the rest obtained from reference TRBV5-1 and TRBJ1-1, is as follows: KAGVTQTPRYLIKTRGQQVTLSCSPISGHRSVSWYQQTPGQGLQFLFEYFSETQRNKGNFPGRFSGRQFSNSRSEMNVSTLELGDSALYLCASSFGDRDEAFFGQGTRLTVV.

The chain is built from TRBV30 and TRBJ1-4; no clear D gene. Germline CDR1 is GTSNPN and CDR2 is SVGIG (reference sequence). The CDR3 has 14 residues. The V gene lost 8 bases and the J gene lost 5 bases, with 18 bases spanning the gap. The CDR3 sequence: CAGGRLRRNEKLFF. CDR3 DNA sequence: TGTGCCGGAGGACGTCTGAGGAGGAATGAAAAACTGTTTTTT.

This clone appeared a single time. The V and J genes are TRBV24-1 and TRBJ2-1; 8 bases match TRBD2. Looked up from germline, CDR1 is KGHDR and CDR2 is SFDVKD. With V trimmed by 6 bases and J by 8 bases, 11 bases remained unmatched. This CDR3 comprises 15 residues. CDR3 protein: CATSQSGSGIDEQFF. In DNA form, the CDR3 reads TGTGCCACCAGTCAGAGCGGGAGCGGAATCGATGAGCAGTTCTTC.

Here the CDR3 reads CASSSVQGRLQQNTEAFF. The CDR3 coding sequence is TGTGCCAGCAGCTCGGTACAGGGGCGACTCCAACAGAACACTGAAGCTTTCTTT. This chain joins TRBV5-4 and TRBJ1-1; 7 bases fit TRBD1. V dropped 3 bases and J dropped 1; count of bases not matched to a gene: 15. This CDR3 spans 18 amino acids. CDR1 is SGHNT, CDR2 YYREEE, per germline (reference sequence). The complete variable domain, with remaining parts taken from reference TRBV5-4 and TRBJ1-1, reads ETGVTQSPTHLIKTRGQQVTLRCSSQSGHNTVSWYQQALGQGPQFIFQYYREEENGRGNFPPRFSGLQFPNYSSELNVNALELDDSALYLCASSSVQGRLQQNTEAFFGQGTRLTVV.